This T cell receptor (beta chain) originates from a study of immune characterization of retroperitoneal liposarcoma. In TCRdb, the PCR reads were re-called with MiXCR into one record per CDR3 protein. The profile shows some 10,000 distinct CDR3 sequences, 37% of them singletons. Source material: tumor tissue. This TCR derives from a female donor with retroperitoneal liposarcoma.

The chain's CDR3 is CASRPGQENTEAFF. The CDR3 DNA follows: TGTGCCAGCAGACCGGGACAGGAGAACACTGAAGCTTTCTTT. The rearrangement uses TRBV12-3 or TRBV12-4 and TRBJ1-1, with 8 bases matching TRBD1. The CDR3 covers 14 residues. Losses at the gene ends were 6 bases for V and 1 base for J; bases not matched to a gene: 4.